This paragraph covers one T cell receptor (beta chain) sequence. Germline V gene sequence: CDR1 SGHRS, CDR2 YFSETQ. The CDR3 has 14 amino acids. The germline V and J ends were trimmed by 0 bases and 5 bases, with 8 bases remaining between them. This specimen comes from a study of blood T cell repertoires in COVID-19. Overall study context: From T cells, B-cell-depleted T cells, or PBMCs came the material, which was cDNA or gDNA.

Seattle cases were enrolled at active infection and followed longitudinally. Methods used by the authors: Scientists estimated how many nucleated cells there were by amplifying reference gene primers. Clones were read by immunoSEQ multiplex PCR, and TCRdb kept only the in-frame ones, dropping some. V, J and clone size are those of that table, while D and trimming were read from the DNA. The sample has 250,000 to 350,000 clones, 88% seen once. This TCR came from a woman aged 25 to 39 with COVID-19, enrolled during active disease. Sequencing was carried out using peripheral blood. V gene TRBV5-1 combines with J gene TRBJ2-2; D uncertain. CDR3 loop: CASSLGDTTGELFF. The CDR3 DNA is TGCGCCAGCAGCTTGGGAGATACTACCGGGGAGCTGTTTTTT.